The sequence of this T cell receptor beta chain was determined in a study of OX40 agonist ivuxolimab in advanced cancers. Study details: A mean age of about 59 years, range about 20 to 90, was recorded, and 82.7% were male. The eligibility criteria allowed prior anti-PD-1, anti-PD-L1 or anti-CTLA-4 therapy, and about 40% had some.

This table comes from immunoSEQ multiplex PCR, and its TCRdb copy is limited to in-frame clones, with some not included. Of over 85,000 clones listed, approximately 80% are singletons. The germline V gene has CDR1 MGHRA and CDR2 YSYEKL. V was shortened by 1 base and J by 1 base, with 8 bases between the two germline ends. The CDR3 has 15 residues. The sample holds a few counts of this clone. The antigen is undetermined. The same CDR3 can be traced to other DNA sequences in this sample. Study results and limitations: Partial responders at 0.1-3.0 mg/kg had among the lowest clonal expansion.

The receptor's source is an adult with an advanced solid tumor such as melanoma, head and neck, liver or kidney cancer. This chain links TRBV4-1 with TRBJ1-3; no clear D. Sequenced material: CD4+ or CD8+ T cells sorted from blood, taken in a trial of the OX40 agonist ivuxolimab. The CDR3 region has the DNA TGCGCCAGCAGCCAAGGACGGACGTCTGGAAACACCATATATTTT. Its protein product is CASSQGRTSGNTIYF.